Each of the 5 T cell receptor beta chains below was sequenced from the same sample in a study of T cells in Graves' hyperthyroidism and ophthalmopathy (dated by TCRdb to between 2019 and 2020). Libraries were made using multiplex PCR. The listed sequencing device is Illumina HiSeq 2000. TCR beta CDR3 regions were amplified from RNA transcripts. The TCR CDR3 was subjected to a first round of RT-PCR using the HTBI primer set and the Qiagen OneStep RT-PCR kit. TCRdb redid the processing of the public reads, applying fastp at Q25 and MiXCR, and retained in-frame beta chains. Entries are consolidated by CDR3 protein sequence, retaining the most common genes and DNA. The sample table contains about 640,000 distinct CDR3 sequences; only one count was recorded for nearly 45% of them. The ten largest make up about 7.7% of the sample. Input material: peripheral blood or thyroid tissue (not recorded which). These receptor sequences come from an adult man with Graves' disease, either hyperthyroidism or ophthalmopathy (not recorded which).

This sequence joins TRBV7-4 and TRBJ1-1, with D possibly TRBD1 on 5 matching bases. Trimming removed 6 bases from V and 0 bases from J, with 14 bases in between. Per germline, CDR1 SGHVT and CDR2 SQSDAQ. The CDR3 extends over 15 amino acids. CDR3 coding DNA: TGTGCCAGCAGTCCAAGGACAATAATGAACACTGAAGCTTTCTTT. It yields the protein CASSPRTIMNTEAFF.

This chain uses TRBV2 with TRBJ2-7; no definite D call. Trimming removed 3 bases at V and 7 bases at J, with 7 bases between. This CDR3 spans 11 amino acids. Germline V gene sequence: CDR1 SNHLY, CDR2 FYNNEI. CDR3 protein: CASSDWWEQYF. The CDR3 DNA follows: TGTGCCAGCAGTGACTGGTGGGAGCAGTACTTC.

The chain carries TRBV7-2 and TRBJ2-7, with D possibly matching TRBD1 (6 bases). This CDR3 has 13 residues. V was clipped by 4 bases and J by 3 bases, with 10 bases between them. CDR1 SGHTA and CDR2 FQGNSA come from the germline V gene. The CDR3 nucleotides read TGTGCCAGCAGCTGGACAGACCACTACGAGCAGTACTTC. This translates into CASSWTDHYEQYF.

This chain joins TRBV6-6 and TRBJ2-5; D is perhaps TRBD2 (6 bases). CDR3 size: 13 residues. The V gene's germline CDR1 is MNHNY and CDR2 SVGAGI (reference sequence). CDR3 nucleotides: TGTGCTAGCGGCGGCGCGGGCTTAGAGACCCAGTACTTC. Its protein is CASGGAGLETQYF.

The chain recombines TRBV20-1 with TRBJ1-3; tentatively, D is TRBD1 (5 bases). The CDR3 is 15 amino acids. Trimming took 0 bases from V and 2 from J, leaving 11 bases between them. Germline assignment: CDR1 DFQATT and CDR2 SNEGSKA (reference sequence). CDR3 protein: CSARDFQGPGNTIYF. CDR3 coding DNA: TGCAGTGCTAGAGATTTCCAGGGACCTGGAAACACCATATATTTT.